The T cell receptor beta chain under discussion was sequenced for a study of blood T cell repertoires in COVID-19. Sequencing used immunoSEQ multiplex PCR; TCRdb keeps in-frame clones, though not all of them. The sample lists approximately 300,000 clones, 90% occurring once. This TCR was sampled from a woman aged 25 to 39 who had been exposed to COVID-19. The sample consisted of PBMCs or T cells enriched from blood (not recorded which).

The chain's CDR3 is CASSLSGTSYNEQFF. The CDR3 coding sequence is TGCGCCAGCAGCTTGAGCGGGACCTCCTACAATGAGCAGTTCTTC. V usage is TRBV5-1 and J usage is TRBJ2-1, with TRBD2 matching over 7 bases. V trimming: 1 base; J trimming: 0 bases; junction bases outside the gene matches: 1. The CDR3 is made up of 15 amino acids. CDR1 is SGHRS, CDR2 YFSETQ, per germline.